Sequencing of this TCR beta chain was carried out in a study of blood T cell repertoires in COVID-19. Study-wide background: Sites in the United States, Italy and Spain provided acute and convalescent COVID-19 samples.

V lost 3 bases and J lost 1, with 12 bases in between. The CDR3 is 15 residues long. Germline V CDR1 and CDR2: SNHLY, FYNNEI. Sequencing was performed with immunoSEQ multiplex PCR; in TCRdb, only in-frame clones are kept and a portion is missing. The sample holds about 400,000 clones, 70% to 90% seen once. Sequencing input: PBMCs or T cells enriched from blood (not recorded which). The TCR originated in a woman between 35 and 50 years old with acute COVID-19. The genes are TRBV2 and TRBJ1-1; D not resolved. The CDR3 bases are TGTGCCAGCAGTGAGGTTCAGATACAGAACACTGAAGCTTTCTTT. This gives the protein CASSEVQIQNTEAFF.